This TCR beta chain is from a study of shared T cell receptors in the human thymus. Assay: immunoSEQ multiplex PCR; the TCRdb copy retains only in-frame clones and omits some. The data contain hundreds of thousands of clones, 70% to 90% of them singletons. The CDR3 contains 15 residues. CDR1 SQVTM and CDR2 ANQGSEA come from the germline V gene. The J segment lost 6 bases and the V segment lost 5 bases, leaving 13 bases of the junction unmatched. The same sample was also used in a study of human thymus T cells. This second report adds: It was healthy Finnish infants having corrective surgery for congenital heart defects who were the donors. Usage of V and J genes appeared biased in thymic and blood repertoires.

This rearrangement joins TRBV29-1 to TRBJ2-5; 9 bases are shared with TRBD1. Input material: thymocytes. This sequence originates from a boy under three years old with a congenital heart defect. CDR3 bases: TGCAGCGTTAAAAAAGCTGGGGACAGGGTAAAGACCCAGTACTTC. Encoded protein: CSVKKAGDRVKTQYF. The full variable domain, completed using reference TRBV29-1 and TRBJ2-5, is SAVISQKPSRDICQRGTSLTIQCQVDSQVTMMFWYRQQPGQSLTLIATANQGSEATYESGFVIDKFPISRPNLTFSTLTVSNMSPEDSSIYLCSVKKAGDRVKTQYFGPGTRLLVL.